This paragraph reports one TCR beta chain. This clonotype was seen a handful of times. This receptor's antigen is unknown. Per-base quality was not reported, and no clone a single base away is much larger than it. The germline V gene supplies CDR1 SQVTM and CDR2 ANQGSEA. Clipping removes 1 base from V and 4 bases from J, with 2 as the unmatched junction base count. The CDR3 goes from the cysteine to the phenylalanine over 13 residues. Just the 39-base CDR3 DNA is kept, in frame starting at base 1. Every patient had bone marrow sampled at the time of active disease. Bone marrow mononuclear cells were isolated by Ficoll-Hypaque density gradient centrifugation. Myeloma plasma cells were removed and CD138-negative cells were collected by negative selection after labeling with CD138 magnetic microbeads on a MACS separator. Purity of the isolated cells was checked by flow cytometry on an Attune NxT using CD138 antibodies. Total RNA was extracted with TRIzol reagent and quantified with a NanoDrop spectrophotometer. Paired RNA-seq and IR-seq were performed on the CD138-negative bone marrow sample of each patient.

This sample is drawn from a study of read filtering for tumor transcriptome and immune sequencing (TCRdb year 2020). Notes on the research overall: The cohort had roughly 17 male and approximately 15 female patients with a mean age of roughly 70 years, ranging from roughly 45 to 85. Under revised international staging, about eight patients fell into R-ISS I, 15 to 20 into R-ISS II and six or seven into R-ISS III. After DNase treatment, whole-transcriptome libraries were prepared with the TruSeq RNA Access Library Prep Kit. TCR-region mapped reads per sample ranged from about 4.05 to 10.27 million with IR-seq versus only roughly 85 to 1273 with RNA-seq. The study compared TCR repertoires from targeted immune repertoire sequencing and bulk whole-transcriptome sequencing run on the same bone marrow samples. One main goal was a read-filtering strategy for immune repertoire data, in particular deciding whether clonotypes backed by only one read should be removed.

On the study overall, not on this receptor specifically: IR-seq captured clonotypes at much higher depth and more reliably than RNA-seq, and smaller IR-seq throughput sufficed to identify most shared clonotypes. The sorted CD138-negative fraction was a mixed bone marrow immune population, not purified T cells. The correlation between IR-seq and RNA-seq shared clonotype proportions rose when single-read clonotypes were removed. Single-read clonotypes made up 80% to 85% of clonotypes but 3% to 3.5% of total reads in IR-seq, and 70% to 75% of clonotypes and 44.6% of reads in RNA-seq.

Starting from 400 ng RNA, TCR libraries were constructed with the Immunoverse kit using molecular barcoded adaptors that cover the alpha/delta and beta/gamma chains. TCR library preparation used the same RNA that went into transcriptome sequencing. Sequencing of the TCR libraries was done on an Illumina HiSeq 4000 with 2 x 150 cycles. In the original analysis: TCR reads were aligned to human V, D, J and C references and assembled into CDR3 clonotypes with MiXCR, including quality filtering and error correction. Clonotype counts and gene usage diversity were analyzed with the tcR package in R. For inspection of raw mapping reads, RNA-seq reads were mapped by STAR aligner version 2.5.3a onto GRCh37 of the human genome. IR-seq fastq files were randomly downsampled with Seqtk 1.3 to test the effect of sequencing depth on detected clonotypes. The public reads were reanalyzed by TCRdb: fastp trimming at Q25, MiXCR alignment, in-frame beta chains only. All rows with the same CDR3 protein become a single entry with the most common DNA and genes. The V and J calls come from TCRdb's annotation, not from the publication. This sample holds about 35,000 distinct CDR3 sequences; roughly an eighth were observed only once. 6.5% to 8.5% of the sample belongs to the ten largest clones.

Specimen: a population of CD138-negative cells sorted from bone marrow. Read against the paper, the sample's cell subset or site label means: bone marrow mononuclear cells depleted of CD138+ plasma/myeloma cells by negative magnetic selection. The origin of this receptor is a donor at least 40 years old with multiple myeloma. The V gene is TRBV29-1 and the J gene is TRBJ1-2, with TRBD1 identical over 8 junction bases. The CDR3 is CSVEVDRGYGYTF. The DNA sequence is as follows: TGCAGCGTTGAAGTAGACAGGGGCTATGGCTACACCTTC.